The 17 T cell receptor beta chains listed next were all sequenced from one sample in a study of early stage breast cancer tumors. Clones were read by immunoSEQ multiplex PCR, and TCRdb kept only the in-frame ones, dropping some. In the table there are some 75,000 clones, approximately 80% of which are singletons. Source material: blood. The source of these receptors is a person in their sixties with breast cancer.

The J gene is TRBJ2-1, the V gene TRBV28, with D perhaps matching TRBD2 (5 bases). Germline CDR1 reads MDHEN; CDR2 reads SYDVKM. The CDR3 loop spans 14 amino acids. Deletions cut 5 bases from V and 9 bases from J, with 17 bases between. DNA for the CDR3: TGTGCCAGCAGTCCCGCGTTGGGGAGCAGTGAGCAGTTCTTC. It encodes CASSPALGSSEQFF.

The sample holds one count of this clone. The chain carries TRBV7-3 and TRBJ2-3; D call uncertain. Trimming removed 5 bases at V and 4 bases at J, with 13 bases between. Per germline, CDR1 SGHTA and CDR2 FQGTGA. The CDR3 extends over 14 amino acids. Here the CDR3 reads CASSTTSGADTQYF. The CDR3 coding sequence is TGTGCCAGCAGCACAACCTCGGGCGCAGATACGCAGTATTTT.

The chain couples TRBV13 to TRBJ2-1; D is perhaps TRBD2 (5 bases). Trimming shortened V by 1 base and J by 7 bases, and 17 bases separated the two germline ends. CDR1 PRHDT and CDR2 FYEKMQ come from the germline V gene (reference sequence). The CDR3 runs 16 residues. The CDR3 loop reads CASSLAPGKGSNEQFF. CDR3 nucleotides: TGTGCCAGCAGCTTAGCCCCCGGGAAAGGTTCGAATGAGCAGTTCTTC.

The chain employs TRBV30 and TRBJ2-6, with D perhaps TRBD1 (6 bases). The V end lost 5 bases, the J end lost 4 bases, and 15 bases lay between the germline ends. This CDR3 contains 15 residues. Germline-derived CDR1 and CDR2 are GTSNPN and SVGIG (reference sequence). DNA of the CDR3: TGTGCCTGGCGCCCCACAGGGACCGGGGCCAACGTCCTGACTTTC. Its protein product is CAWRPTGTGANVLTF.

This sequence joins TRBV21-1 and TRBJ2-4; TRBD2 was called by the table and not checked on the DNA. TRBV21-1 is given as a pseudogene. This CDR3 spans 15 amino acids. CDR3 nucleotides: TGTGCCAGCAGCCCCCGGGGTTCCGGTCGAGGGATTCAGTACTTC. It specifies CASSPRGSGRGIQYF.

The chain employs TRBV5-1 and TRBJ2-3; 13 positions agree with TRBD2. V dropped 0 bases and J dropped 5; count of bases not matched to a gene: 15. CDR1 and CDR2 from the germline V gene are SGHRS and YFSETQ. The CDR3 length is 20 residues. The CDR3 sequence is CASSLAPAGLAGEAEDTQYF. The CDR3 DNA reads TGCGCCAGCAGCTTGGCCCCAGCTGGACTAGCGGGAGAGGCGGAAGATACGCAGTATTTT.

The rearrangement joins TRBV5-8 to TRBJ2-7; no clear D. Per the germline V gene, CDR1 is SGHTS and CDR2 is YDEGEE. Trimming left V 4 bases short and J 3 bases short, with 2 bases between. The length of the CDR3 is 10 residues. In DNA, the CDR3 is TGTGCCAGCAGCCTCTACGAGCAGTACTTC. The encoded protein is CASSLYEQYF.

This CDR3 is CASSDDQNTGELFF. The CDR3 DNA sequence: TGTGCCAGCAGCGACGACCAAAACACCGGGGAGCTGTTTTTT. The genes are TRBV6-5 and TRBJ2-2; D gene unclear. V lost 6 bases and J lost 2, with 10 bases in between. This CDR3 contains 14 residues. The germline CDR1 and CDR2 sequences are MNHEY and SVGAGI.

The chain's CDR3 is CASRPNRGQGTDTQYF. The CDR3 coding sequence is TGTGCCAGCAGGCCGAATAGGGGACAGGGCACAGATACGCAGTATTTT. The chain has TRBV2 and TRBJ2-3; 8 bases agree with TRBD1. Germline V gene data show CDR1 as SNHLY and CDR2 as FYNNEI. The CDR3 is made up of 16 amino acids. V lost 6 bases to trimming and J lost 1 base; unmatched junction nucleotides: 9. Supplemented by reference TRBV2 and TRBJ2-3, the full variable domain reads EPEVTQTPSHQVTQMGQEVILRCVPISNHLYFYWYRQILGQKVEFLVSFYNNEISEKSEIFDDQFSVERPDGSNFTLKIRSTKLEDSAMYFCASRPNRGQGTDTQYFGPGTRLTVL.

The chain joins TRBV5-4 to TRBJ2-3; perhaps TRBD2 as D (6 bases). The ends were cut back, 3 bases at V and 1 base at J, with 9 bases in the middle. This CDR3 contains 14 residues. Germline V CDR1 and CDR2: SGHNT, YYREEE (reference sequence). CDR3 region: CASSSSGGTDTQYF. The CDR3 DNA is TGTGCCAGCAGCTCTTCGGGAGGCACAGATACGCAGTATTTT.

The chain couples TRBV5-1 to TRBJ1-3; D call uncertain. Germline V gene lookup returns CDR1 SGHRS and CDR2 YFSETQ. The CDR3 contains 14 residues. The V and J ends lost 4 bases and 8 bases respectively, with 16 bases between them. The CDR3 DNA follows: TGCGCCAGCAGCCCGGAGGATCTCGGGGACACCATATATTTT. Its translation: CASSPEDLGDTIYF.

The chain is built from TRBV7-9 and TRBJ1-3; 7 bases align to TRBD1. The CDR3 runs to 15 residues. Germline V lookup: CDR1 SEHNR, CDR2 FQNEAQ (reference sequence). The V gene end was trimmed by 5 bases and the J gene end by 3 bases; junction bases not matched to a gene: 7. The CDR3 is CASSLTGAGGNTIYF. The CDR3 DNA reads as TGTGCCAGCAGCCTTACAGGGGCCGGTGGAAACACCATATATTTT.

The chain uses TRBV2 and TRBJ1-1, with D perhaps TRBD1 (5 bases). This CDR3 region has 12 residues. V was pared by 6 bases and J by 2 bases, with 7 bases between. Germline values: CDR1 SNHLY, CDR2 FYNNEI. The CDR3 region has the DNA TGTGCCAGCAGGACAGTTAACACTGAAGCTTTCTTT. Its protein product is CASRTVNTEAFF.

This chain uses TRBV19 with TRBJ2-7; 7 nucleotides align to TRBD1. J gave up 7 bases and V 7 bases, and 13 bases lay outside the gene matches. Looked up from germline, CDR1 is LNHDA and CDR2 is SQIVND (reference sequence). This CDR3 has 14 amino acids. As DNA, the CDR3 is TGTGCCAGTACCTCGACGACAGGGTTGGCGGAGCAGTACTTC. Translation: CASTSTTGLAEQYF.

The gene calls are TRBV6-1 and TRBJ1-1; D might be TRBD1 (5 bases). V was cut by 0 bases and J by 2 bases, with 10 bases left in between. The CDR3 covers 15 residues. Germline loops: CDR1 MNHNS, CDR2 SASEGT. The CDR3 nucleotides are TGTGCCAGCAGTGAAGCGAGGGACTTAAACACTGAAGCTTTCTTT. As protein: CASSEARDLNTEAFF.

This clone came up a few times. The rearrangement links TRBV30 to TRBJ1-1, with D uncertain. Trimming stripped 1 base from V and 5 bases from J, with 5 bases between. Per the germline V gene, CDR1 is GTSNPN and CDR2 is SVGIG (reference sequence). The CDR3 runs to 11 residues. CDR3 region: CAWSARTEAFF. The CDR3, as DNA: TGTGCCTGGAGTGCGCGGACTGAAGCTTTCTTT.

This clone was seen just once. The chain has TRBV13 and TRBJ2-1, with 9 bases matching TRBD2. The CDR3 length is 15 residues. Germline V gene lookup returns CDR1 PRHDT and CDR2 FYEKMQ (reference sequence). The V segment lost 1 base and the J segment 6 bases; nucleotides outside the gene matches: 4. The CDR3 reads CASSLDLAGSNEQFF. CDR3 DNA: TGTGCCAGCAGCTTAGATCTAGCGGGGTCCAATGAGCAGTTCTTC. The full variable domain, rest sourced from reference TRBV13 and TRBJ2-1, is AAGVIQSPRHLIKEKRETATLKCYPIPRHDTVYWYQQGPGQDPQFLISFYEKMQSDKGSIPDRFSAQQFSDYHSELNMSSLELGDSALYFCASSLDLAGSNEQFFGPGTRLTVL.